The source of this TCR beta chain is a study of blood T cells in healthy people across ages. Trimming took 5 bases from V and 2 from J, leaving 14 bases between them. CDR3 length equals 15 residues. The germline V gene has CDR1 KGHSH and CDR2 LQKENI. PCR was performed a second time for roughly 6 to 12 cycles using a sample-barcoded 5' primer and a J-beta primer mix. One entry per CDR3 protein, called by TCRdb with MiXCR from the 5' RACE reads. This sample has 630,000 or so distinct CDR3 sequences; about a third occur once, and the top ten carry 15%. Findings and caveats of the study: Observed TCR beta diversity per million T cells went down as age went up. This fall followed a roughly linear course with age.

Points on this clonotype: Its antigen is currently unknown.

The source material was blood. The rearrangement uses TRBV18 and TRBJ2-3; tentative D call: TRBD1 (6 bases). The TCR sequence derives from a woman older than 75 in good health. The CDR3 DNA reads TGTGCCAGCTCAGTTACAGGGAAGTCCACAGATACGCAGTATTTT. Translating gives CASSVTGKSTDTQYF.